This T cell receptor (beta chain) was captured by sequencing in a study of T cell responses to AZD1222 COVID-19 vaccine. Study details: Second-dose intervals near 4 or 12 weeks were combined. Study-wide findings and caveats: Possibly, clonal diversity was underestimated; donors were largely white British and included more females.

The CDR3 is 11 residues long, ends included. Per the germline V gene, CDR1 is SNHLY and CDR2 is FYNNEI. This table comes from immunoSEQ multiplex PCR, and its TCRdb copy is limited to in-frame clones, with some not included. In the table there are around 120,000 clones, around 94% of which are singletons. With respect to this clone: Its antigen is not known. No conserved phenylalanine or tryptophan ends this CDR3, so it is likely a read error. Because the CDR3's place on the DNA is in doubt, the DNA is left out and the CDR3 is given as listed by TCRdb.

This material consisted of peripheral blood, taken on day 0 of AZD1222 vaccination. This clonotype was obtained from an adult in good health. The chain employs TRBV2 and TRBJ1-2; the DNA was not compared with TRBD1, the D call given in the table. The CDR3 sequence is CASNFIKGSEL.